This TCR beta chain was recorded in a study of blood T cell repertoires in COVID-19. Study in general: PBMCs, B-cell-depleted T cells, or T cells were the source of the cDNA or gDNA that made up the material.

Recovered status applied to Cohort 3 donors who had two consecutive negative PCRs. It also applied to those with clearance or with symptom resolution. As handled by the study authors: Nucleated cell counts were estimated from reference gene primer amplification. Method: immunoSEQ multiplex PCR; TCRdb's copy keeps in-frame clones and lacks some. The V and J calls and clone size were taken over from that table, and D and trimming were inferred from the DNA. The sample has a few hundred thousand clones, 83% seen once. From germline, CDR1 is SGHTA and CDR2 FQGNSA. V lost 1 base to trimming and J lost 4 bases, with 17 bases between them. CDR3 length: 17 residues.

The rearrangement links TRBV7-2 to TRBJ1-3; D uncertain. The specimen was PBMCs or T cells enriched from blood (not recorded which). This TCR came from a woman aged 50 to 60 who had recovered from COVID-19. CDR3 protein: CASSLDVGPLSGNTIYF. CDR3 DNA sequence: TGTGCCAGCAGCTTAGATGTGGGCCCCCTGTCCGGAAACACCATATATTTT.